This T cell receptor beta chain was documented in a study of cytomegalovirus exposure and HLA in healthy donors (dated by TCRdb to 2017 to 2019). As for the study more broadly: In an earlier analysis of 587 of the donors, 276 Gb of sequence data and roughly 100 million unique TCR beta sequences from about 179 million T cells were reported. An early release covering roughly 640 HLA-typed donors comprised roughly 300 gigabases of sequencing data and 85 million to 100 million unique TCR sequences. Of the roughly 400 genotyped donors, 65% to 90% were placed in the genetic ancestry cluster associated with self-reported Caucasian donors. The study aimed to test whether signatures of past pathogen exposure could be identified by cataloging public T cell receptors. Using immunosequencing, the study profiled T cell repertoires from around 670 subjects and related those repertoires to cytomegalovirus serostatus. A separate validation cohort of 100 to 150 different subjects was used in addition to the approximately 670-subject first cohort. To predict cytomegalovirus infection status, the study brought together high-throughput TCR immunosequencing, statistical association of individual TCRs with disease status, and machine learning. A later analysis re-examined previously published TCR beta repertoires from roughly 720 donors and added high-resolution HLA genotyping to investigate patterns of TCR occurrence. Rather than using new phenotypic data, the later analysis identified candidate immune exposures from TCR beta sequences and from how often those sequences occurred across donors. An earlier analysis of nearly 600 of the donors applied high-throughput TCR beta sequencing to assess whether each TCR beta V gene segment acted as functional or pseudogenic. Alongside the repertoire data, information on donor age, sex, ethnicity and CMV serostatus was compiled. In a later genetic analysis, genome-wide SNP genotypes for about three fifths of the roughly 670 donors were used, and that subset was treated as a discovery cohort. Every discovery cohort repertoire had been produced on one sequencing platform. Both class I and class II loci were covered by HLA typing, at four-digit resolution. The number of donors typed differed by locus, with about 620-630 for A, B, C, DRB1 and DQB1, roughly 520 for DQA1, 600 to 610 for DPA1, and around 460 for DPB1. A handful of DR-DQ haplotypes were handled as single units for association and clustering because linkage in the cohort was strong. On average, approximately 250,000 unique TCR beta nucleotide sequences were sequenced per donor among 398 genotyped donors of the cohort, with roughly a sixth of those sequences being non-productive. Results and caveats for the whole study, not just this receptor: A group of highly shared sequence variants was considered likely to be a technical artifact of the sequencing pipeline. Roughly uniform sequencing depth across donors was assumed in presence/absence analyses, although this assumption may not hold. V-gene and J-gene trimming of TCR beta chains was associated with a missense DCLRE1C variant in a later genetic analysis, and the association was replicated in an independent cohort. A later genetic analysis reported fewer N-insertions in productive TCRs among donors in an Asian-associated ancestry cluster than the 666-donor mean. Specific HLA alleles were associated with 15,000 to 20,000 TCR beta sequences at a false discovery rate of 0.05 in a later analysis. In an earlier analysis of approximately 590 of the donors, most TCR beta V segments were observed in productive rearrangements about 90% or about 30% of the time, broadly matching IMGT annotations. The cohort was sequenced for TCR beta chains only, and without alpha or paired-chain data the features that could be detected were limited. Correlated functional status among segregating V segments might be attributable to linkage disequilibrium, but an unknown experimental factor could not be ruled out. A further reported finding was that TCR beta sequences accurately predicted the HLA-A and HLA-B alleles for most subjects in the first cohort. In a later analysis, HLA-associated TCR beta chains showed more clonal expansion and lower generation probabilities than non-associated chains that were equally common. Cytomegalovirus status was reported to be diagnosed by the classifier with high specificity and sensitivity in both the original and validation cohorts. Because some donors lacked HLA typing at each locus, the association tests relied only on the typed subset. Across donors, most TCR sequences were observed very rarely, whereas some public TCRs were present in many individuals. According to a later analysis, TCR association rates differed among HLA loci, with DRB1 alleles showing the most associated TCRs and HLA-C alleles showing the fewest. The only immune exposure information available for the cohort was CMV serostatus. The earlier analysis of around 600 of the donors excluded some 15 rarely observed V segments, including chromosome 9 orphons, because counts were too low. It was suggested by the authors that the approach could potentially be generalized to other disease states and immunological phenotypes. Strong co-occurrence of HLA alleles, especially DR and DQ, made assigning TCR associations to individual alleles difficult. The study listed 164 TCR beta chains as associated with cytomegalovirus. Most CMV-associated TCR beta chains appeared to be HLA-restricted in a later analysis, and the HLA associations seemed to be driven largely by CMV exposure. According to a later analysis, parvovirus B19, influenza, CMV and Epstein-Barr virus appeared linked to several top co-occurrence clusters. In vitro tests confirmed that a few of the cytomegalovirus-associated TCR beta chains recognize cytomegalovirus antigens.

Receptors were amplified or captured by the immunoSEQ multiplex PCR assay. A mixture of 60 forward primers for TCR Vbeta segments and 13 reverse primers for TCR Jbeta segments was used in the multiplex PCR. The CDR3 region of rearranged TCR beta genes was amplified from genomic DNA by a multiplex PCR assay. On the Illumina HiSeq System, the amplified TCR beta libraries were sequenced as 87-base-pair reads. The study's processing was this. A later analysis tallied 70 million to 100 million unique TCR beta chains across the 650 to 750 repertoires, and 10 million to 11 million of those chains were shared by two or more donors. Raw reads were error-corrected and collapsed into unique sequences with a nearest-neighbor algorithm that merged closely related sequences to remove PCR and sequencing errors. V, D and J gene segments were assigned by aligning CDR3 sequences to IMGT reference sequences. For a sequence to be retained, at least a six-nucleotide match to both a V gene segment and a J gene segment was required. A rearrangement was called productive if the CDR3 had no stop codons and remained in frame with V and J, and every other rearrangement was called non-productive. Following IMGT convention, CDR3 was defined as the stretch from the second conserved V-encoded cysteine up to the conserved J-encoded phenylalanine. The earlier analysis of 500 to 650 of the donors excluded any sequence lacking an unambiguous match to a single V gene segment. In an earlier analysis of about 590 of the donors, a V segment was called functional when productive rearrangements were above 56.7%, and segregating when the standard deviation between donors exceeded 5%. A statistical classification framework was developed to diagnose cytomegalovirus status using the catalog of TCR beta chain sequences. In a later analysis, V and J genes were assigned by comparing TCR nucleotide sequences against IMGT/GENE-DB human TR gene sequences. A later analysis assigned CDR3 sequences and most-parsimonious VDJ recombination scenarios with the TCRdist pipeline. In a later analysis, each TCR beta chain was defined by its CDR3 amino acid sequence together with its V-gene family, and reads without a unique V-gene family were excluded. As a way to deal with suspected cross-contamination and a sequencing artifact, a later analysis dropped nearly 600 nucleotide sequences that were highly shared and had low generation probability. A later analysis calculated a clonal expansion index for each public chain from normalized within-repertoire ranks of inferred template counts. Generation probabilities in a later analysis came from a VDJ recombination model fitted to out-of-frame rearrangements, and those results were checked against IGoR. Hypergeometric tests were used in a later analysis to score TCR-TCR, TCR-HLA and TCR-CMV co-occurrence, with a repertoire-size bias correction applied to the TCR pairs. To estimate false discovery rates, a later analysis permuted the HLA or CMV assignments 20 times. In a later analysis, co-occurring TCRs were grouped with DBSCAN, and TCRdist sequence similarity was added when clustering was performed within HLA-allele-positive subsets. Repertoires with fewer than 30,000 or more than 120,000 public chains were left out of co-occurrence clustering, as were about 5 repertoires with anomalous nucleotide sharing. As stored in TCRdb, this immuneACCESS dataset retains in-frame rearrangements with V and J assigned. A fraction of the clones does not appear; measured against another copy, unresolved V genes explain less than half of the discrepancy, and the remainder lacks a known reason. V and J calls and clone size are those listed in that table; D and trimming were worked out from the DNA. Here the sample has roughly 200,000 clones; around 85% occur a single time. 1.7% of the sample belongs to the ten largest clones.

The cohort comprised 550 to 700 healthy bone marrow donors. Cohort members were all nominally healthy when sampled, although unrecorded immune exposures were likely present. The donor tested CMV seronegative and was one of the 352 seronegative cohort members. A peripheral blood sample was collected from each donor, and TCR beta sequencing was performed on peripheral blood mononuclear cells. The Qiagen DNeasy Blood Extraction Kit was used to extract genomic DNA from the blood cell samples. Details on this clone: Its cognate antigen has yet to be identified. No clone much larger than this one lies a single base away; base qualities are absent.

The sequenced sample was PBMCs. This TCR was sampled from a man aged 45-65 years in good health and CMV-seronegative.

The CDR3 amino acid sequence is: CASSYMASTDTQYF. The sequenced DNA: TGTGCCAGCAGTTACATGGCTAGCACAGATACGCAGTATTTT. Recombination connected TRBV6-5 to TRBJ2-3; no D segment can be confidently identified. Sequences MNHEY (CDR1) and SVGAGI (CDR2) are obtained from the germline V gene. The CDR3 holds 14 amino acids from the cysteine to the phenylalanine. Just the 42-base CDR3 DNA is kept, in frame starting at base 1. V and J are truncated by 2 bases and 0 bases respectively, leaving an intervening sequence of 6 bases.